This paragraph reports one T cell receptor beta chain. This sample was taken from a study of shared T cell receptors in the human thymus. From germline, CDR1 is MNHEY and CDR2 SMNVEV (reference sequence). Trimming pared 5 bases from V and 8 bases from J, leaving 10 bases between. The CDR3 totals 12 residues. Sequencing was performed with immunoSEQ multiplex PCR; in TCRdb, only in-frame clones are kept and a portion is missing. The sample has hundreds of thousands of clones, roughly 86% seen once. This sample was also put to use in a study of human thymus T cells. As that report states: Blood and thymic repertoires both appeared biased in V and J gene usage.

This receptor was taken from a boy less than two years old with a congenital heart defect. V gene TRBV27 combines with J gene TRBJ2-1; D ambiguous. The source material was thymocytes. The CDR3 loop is CASSAHFDEQFF. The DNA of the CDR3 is TGTGCCAGCAGTGCACATTTCGATGAGCAGTTCTTC.